This TCR beta chain was identified in a study of T cells after yellow fever vaccination (dated by TCRdb to between 2018 and 2020). With respect to the entire study: Libraries from fractions with low cell numbers were prepared with the SMART-Seq v4 Ultra Low Input RNA kit. Blood was drawn at multiple timepoints before and after primary and secondary immunization, with bulk PBMC replicates and cell subsets isolated. To follow T-cell clones before and after primary and booster YFV17D yellow fever vaccination, bulk TCR alpha and beta repertoires were sequenced over time. Two healthy male donors, one aged 18 to 29 and one aged 30 to 40 years, were included in the cohort. Study-wide findings and limitations: After the booster, most clones that had expanded after primary vaccination were detected again (nearly 98% of CD4 and more than 80% of CD8), suggesting broad maintenance of memory. Only a couple of donors were included in the study, so the extent to which the findings can be generalized is limited. The secondary T-cell response was found to be weaker but faster than the primary response, with a peak reached on day 5 rather than on day 15. Computational filtering was needed because FACS-sorted repertoires could contain abundant contaminating clonotypes from the bulk population. A small share of clonotypes occurred in both CD4 and CD8 compartments, likely arising from convergent recombination.

The treatment or condition label, as the study defines it: live attenuated yellow fever vaccine strain. At each blood-draw timepoint, two biological replicates of bulk PBMCs were collected. A standard Ficoll-Paque protocol was used to isolate PBMCs from peripheral blood. TriZol was used to extract RNA from bulk PBMCs, from CD4 and CD8 fractions, and from dextramer-positive and dextramer-negative fractions. CDR1 and CDR2 are read off the germline V gene (reference sequence) as SEHNR and FQNEAQ. V sheds 1 base and J sheds 2 bases, leaving 12 bases between their ends. The CDR3 numbers 15 residues from cysteine through phenylalanine. Just the 45-base CDR3 DNA is kept, in frame starting at base 1. A word on this clonotype: Its antigen is still unknown. No much larger clone is present one base from it, and per-base qualities are unavailable.

TCR cDNA was synthesized by 5'RACE template switching, through which a universal primer site and unique molecular identifiers were introduced. cDNA synthesis was primed from both the TCR alpha and TCR beta constant segments. Library amplification used two PCR steps, and the second PCR step added sample barcodes and sequencing adapters. Libraries were sequenced on Illumina HiSeq 2500 (2x100 bp) or NovaSeq (2x150 bp). In the original analysis: Demultiplexing of reads and collapsing into UMI consensus sequences were performed with MIGEC, and V(D)J alignment was carried out with MiXCR. Using edgeR on replicate PBMC samples, clonotypes were called vaccine-responding if FDR was below 0.01 and the log2 fold change was above 5 up to day 15. CD4 or CD8 identity was assigned to each bulk clonotype according to whether the clonotype was present at higher abundance in the sequenced CD4 repertoire or the sequenced CD8 repertoire. TCRdb ran its own pipeline on the public reads, namely fastp trimming at Q25 and MiXCR clone calling, and kept in-frame beta chains. Every distinct CDR3 protein forms one entry, paired with its most common genes and DNA. TCRdb's processing, not the study's, gives the V and J calls here. This sample has just under 600,000 distinct CDR3 sequences in its table, and less than 15% of those were observed once. About an eighth of the sample comes from the top ten.

The sequence was collected from a man aged 25-45 years who received the YFV17D yellow fever vaccine. The receptor chain draws on TRBV7-9 and TRBJ2-7; the D segment cannot be called with confidence. The starting material was PBMCs, obtained on the day of the yellow fever booster vaccination. The DNA sequence follows: TGTGCCAGCAGCTTAGTTCCCACGGTCCCCTACGAGCAGTACTTC. The encoded protein is CASSLVPTVPYEQYF.